The source of this T cell receptor (beta chain) is a study of blood T cell repertoires in COVID-19. Study information: Collection of acute and convalescent COVID-19 samples took place in the United States, Italy and Spain. In each case, the material was cDNA or gDNA derived from T cells, B-cell-depleted T cells, or PBMCs.

Data came from immunoSEQ multiplex PCR; TCRdb stores just in-frame clones and leaves some out. The table shows 130,000 to 150,000 clones, with roughly 79% occurring only once. The CDR3 loop spans 14 amino acids. Between the trimmed V and J ends, which lost 6 bases and 3 bases, there was a span of 15 bases. Germline values: CDR1 LGHDT, CDR2 YNNKEL (reference sequence). The sequence derives from a man aged 45-65 years with active or convalescent COVID-19. The gene calls are TRBV3-1 (or the pseudogene TRBV3-2) and TRBJ2-7; D may be TRBD1 (6 bases). The specimen sequenced was peripheral blood. The CDR3 is CASRQTGHGYEQYF. DNA for the CDR3: TGTGCCAGCAGACAAACGGGACACGGCTACGAGCAGTACTTC.